The clone carrying this T cell receptor beta chain appeared once. The antigen remains unidentified. PCR involved 60 Vbeta and 13 Jbeta primers. TCRdb keeps only in-frame clones here, not all; method: immunoSEQ multiplex PCR. The profile shows around 190,000 clones, roughly 9.4% of them singletons. The data stem from a study of cytomegalovirus exposure and HLA in healthy donors. On the study more broadly: Some 85 million unique TCRs, all from HLA-typed donors, were included in an early release of the data. Study outcomes and limitations: CMV serostatus was the only immune exposure information that was available.

Trimming took 3 bases from V and 1 from J, leaving 15 bases between them. Germline V lookup: CDR1 KGHSH, CDR2 LQKENI. The CDR3 is 16 residues long. The chain uses TRBV18 and TRBJ1-2; the D gene is possibly TRBD1 (6 bases). Sequencing was performed on PBMCs. The source is a woman in her 30s in good health and CMV-seropositive. This CDR3 reads CASSPIMRGNNYGYTF. The CDR3 DNA sequence: TGTGCCAGCTCACCCATAATGAGGGGGAATAACTATGGCTACACCTTC.